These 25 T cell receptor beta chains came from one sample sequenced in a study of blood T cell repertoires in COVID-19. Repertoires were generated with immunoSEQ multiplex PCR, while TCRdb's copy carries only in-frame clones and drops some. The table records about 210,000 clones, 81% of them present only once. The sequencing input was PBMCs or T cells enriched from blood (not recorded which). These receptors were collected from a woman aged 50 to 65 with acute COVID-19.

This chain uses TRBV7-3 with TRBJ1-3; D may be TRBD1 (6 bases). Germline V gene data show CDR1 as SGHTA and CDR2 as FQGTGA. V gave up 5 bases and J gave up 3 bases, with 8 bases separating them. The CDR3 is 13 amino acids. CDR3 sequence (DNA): TGTGCCAGCAGCGCAGGGGATGGAAACACCATATATTTT. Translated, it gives CASSAGDGNTIYF.

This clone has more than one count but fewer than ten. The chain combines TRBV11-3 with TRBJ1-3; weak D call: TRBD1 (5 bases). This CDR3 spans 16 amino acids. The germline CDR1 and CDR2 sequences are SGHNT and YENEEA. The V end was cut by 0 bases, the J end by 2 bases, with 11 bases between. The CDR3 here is CASSLEAGLAGNTIYF. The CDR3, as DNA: TGTGCCAGCAGCTTAGAAGCAGGGCTTGCTGGAAACACCATATATTTT.

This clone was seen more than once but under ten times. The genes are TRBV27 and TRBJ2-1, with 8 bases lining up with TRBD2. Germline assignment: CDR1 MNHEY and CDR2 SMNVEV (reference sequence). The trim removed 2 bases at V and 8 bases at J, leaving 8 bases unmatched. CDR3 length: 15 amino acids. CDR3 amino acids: CASSLGSGSGDEQFF. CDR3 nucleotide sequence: TGTGCCAGCAGTTTAGGAAGCGGGAGTGGAGATGAGCAGTTCTTC.

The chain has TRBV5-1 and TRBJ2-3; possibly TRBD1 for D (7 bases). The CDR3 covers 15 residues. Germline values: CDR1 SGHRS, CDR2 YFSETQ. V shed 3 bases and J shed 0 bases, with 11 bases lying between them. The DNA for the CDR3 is TGCGCCAGCAGCTCAGGGGGGTCAAGCACAGATACGCAGTATTTT. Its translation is CASSSGGSSTDTQYF.

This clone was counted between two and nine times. The DNA for the CDR3 is TGTGCCAGTACTGGGACAGGGAATAGGTATGGCTACACCTTC. Translation: CASTGTGNRYGYTF. The J gene is TRBJ1-2, the V gene TRBV19, with 9 bases identical to TRBD1. Per germline, CDR1 LNHDA and CDR2 SQIVND (reference sequence). The length of the CDR3 is 14 residues. With V trimmed by 7 bases and J by 5 bases, 8 bases remained unmatched.

The CDR3 nucleotides read TGCGCCAGCAGCCAAGATCTGGACAGGGGTCTTGGGACTGAAGCTTTCTTT. Its protein is CASSQDLDRGLGTEAFF. This sequence joins TRBV4-1 and TRBJ1-1; 9 bases match TRBD1. Germline CDR1 reads MGHRA; CDR2 reads YSYEKL. With 0 bases clipped from V and 5 bases from J, the junction kept 10 bases outside the gene matches. The CDR3 has 17 amino acids.

The CDR3 protein is CASSDPSGSSYEQYF. As DNA, the CDR3 is TGTGCCAGCAGTGATCCTAGCGGCAGCTCCTACGAGCAGTACTTC. The chain joins TRBV6-2 or TRBV6-3 to TRBJ2-7; the match to TRBD2 covers 7 bases. With 5 bases clipped from V and 0 bases from J, the junction kept 7 bases outside the gene matches. Per the germline V gene, CDR1 is MNHEY and CDR2 is SVGEGT. This CDR3 contains 15 residues.

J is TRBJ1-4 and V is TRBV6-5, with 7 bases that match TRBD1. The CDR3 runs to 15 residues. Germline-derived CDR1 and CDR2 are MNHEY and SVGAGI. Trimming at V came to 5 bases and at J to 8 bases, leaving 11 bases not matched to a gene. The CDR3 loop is CASSIRQATGEKLFF. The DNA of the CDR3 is TGTGCCAGCAGTATTAGACAGGCGACAGGGGAAAAACTGTTTTTT.

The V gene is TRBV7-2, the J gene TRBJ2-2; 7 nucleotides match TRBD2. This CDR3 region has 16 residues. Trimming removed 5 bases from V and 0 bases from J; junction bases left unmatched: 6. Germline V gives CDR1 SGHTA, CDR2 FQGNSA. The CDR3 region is CASSLVSGANTGELFF. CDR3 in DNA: TGTGCCAGCAGCCTAGTGAGCGGGGCGAACACCGGGGAGCTGTTTTTT.

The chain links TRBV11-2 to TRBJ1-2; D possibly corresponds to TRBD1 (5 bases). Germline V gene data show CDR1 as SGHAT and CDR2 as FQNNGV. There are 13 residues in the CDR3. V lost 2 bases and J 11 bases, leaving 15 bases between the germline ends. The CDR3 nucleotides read TGTGCCAGCAGCTTACCTGCGGGGACGGGGTACACCTTC. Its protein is CASSLPAGTGYTF. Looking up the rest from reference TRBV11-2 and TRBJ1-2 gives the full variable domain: EAGVAQSPRYKIIEKRQSVAFWCNPISGHATLYWYQQILGQGPKLLIQFQNNGVVDDSQLPKDRFSAERLKGVDSTLKIQPAKLEDSAVYLCASSLPAGTGYTFGSGTRLTVV.

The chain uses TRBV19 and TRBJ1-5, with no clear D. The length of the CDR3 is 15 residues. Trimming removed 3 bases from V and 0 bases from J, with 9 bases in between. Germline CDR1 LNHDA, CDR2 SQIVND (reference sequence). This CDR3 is CASSIQSNSNQPQHF. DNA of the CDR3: TGTGCCAGTAGTATTCAGTCGAATAGCAATCAGCCCCAGCATTTT. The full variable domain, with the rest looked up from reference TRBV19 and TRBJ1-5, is DGGITQSPKYLFRKEGQNVTLSCEQNLNHDAMYWYRQDPGQGLRLIYYSQIVNDFQKGDIAEGYSVSREKKESFPLTVTSAQKNPTAFYLCASSIQSNSNQPQHFGDGTRLSIL.

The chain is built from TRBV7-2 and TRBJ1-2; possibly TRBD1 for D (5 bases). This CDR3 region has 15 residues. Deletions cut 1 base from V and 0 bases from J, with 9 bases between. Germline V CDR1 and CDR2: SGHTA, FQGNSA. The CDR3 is CASSLVEGANYGYTF. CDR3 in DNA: TGTGCCAGCAGCTTAGTTGAAGGGGCTAACTATGGCTACACCTTC. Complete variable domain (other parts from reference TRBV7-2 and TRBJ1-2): GAGVSQSPSNKVTEKGKDVELRCDPISGHTALYWYRQSLGQGLEFLIYFQGNSAPDKSGLPSDRFSAERTGGSVSTLTIQRTQQEDSAVYLCASSLVEGANYGYTFGSGTRLTVV.

In DNA form, the CDR3 reads TGTGCCAGCAGCTCGACAGGGGGAAACACCATATATTTT. It translates to CASSSTGGNTIYF. The chain couples TRBV5-4 to TRBJ1-3, with 7 bases identical to TRBD1. The germline CDR1 and CDR2 sequences are SGHNT and YYREEE (reference sequence). CDR3 length equals 13 residues. The junction had 1 base not matched to a gene; V was cut back by 3 bases and J by 4 bases. The complete variable domain, with remaining parts taken from reference TRBV5-4 and TRBJ1-3, reads ETGVTQSPTHLIKTRGQQVTLRCSSQSGHNTVSWYQQALGQGPQFIFQYYREEENGRGNFPPRFSGLQFPNYSSELNVNALELDDSALYLCASSSTGGNTIYFGEGSWLTVV.

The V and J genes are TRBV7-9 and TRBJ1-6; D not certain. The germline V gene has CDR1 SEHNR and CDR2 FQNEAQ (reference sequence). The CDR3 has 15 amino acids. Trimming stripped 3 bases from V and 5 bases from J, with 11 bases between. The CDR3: CASSLPSAHNSPLHF. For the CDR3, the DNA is TGTGCCAGCAGCTTGCCCAGTGCCCATAATTCACCCCTCCACTTT.

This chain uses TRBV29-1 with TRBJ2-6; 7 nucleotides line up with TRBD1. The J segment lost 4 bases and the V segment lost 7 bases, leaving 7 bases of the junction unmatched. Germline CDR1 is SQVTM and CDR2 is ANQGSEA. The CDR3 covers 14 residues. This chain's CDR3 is CSAVQGSGANVLTF. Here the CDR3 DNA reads TGCAGCGCCGTACAGGGGTCCGGGGCCAACGTCCTGACTTTC.

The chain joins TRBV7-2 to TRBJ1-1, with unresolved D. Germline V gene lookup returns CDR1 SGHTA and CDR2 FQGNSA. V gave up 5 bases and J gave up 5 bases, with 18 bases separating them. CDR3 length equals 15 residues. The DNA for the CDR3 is TGTGCCAGCAGCCAAAACGCAGTGGCAAGAACTGAAGCTTTCTTT. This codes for CASSQNAVARTEAFF.

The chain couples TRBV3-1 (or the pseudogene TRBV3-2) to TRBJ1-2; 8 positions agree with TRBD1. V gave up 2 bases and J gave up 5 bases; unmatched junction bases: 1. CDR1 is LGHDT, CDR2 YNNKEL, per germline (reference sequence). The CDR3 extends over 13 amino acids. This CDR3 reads CASSQTGGYGYTF. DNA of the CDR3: TGTGCCAGCAGCCAAACAGGGGGTTATGGCTACACCTTC.

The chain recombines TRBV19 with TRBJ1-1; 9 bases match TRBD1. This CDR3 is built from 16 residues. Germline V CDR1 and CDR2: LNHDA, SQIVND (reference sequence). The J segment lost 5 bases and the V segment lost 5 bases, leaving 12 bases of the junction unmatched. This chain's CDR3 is CASSRGQGSVSTEAFF. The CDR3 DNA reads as TGTGCCAGTAGTCGGGGACAGGGATCTGTTAGTACTGAAGCTTTCTTT.

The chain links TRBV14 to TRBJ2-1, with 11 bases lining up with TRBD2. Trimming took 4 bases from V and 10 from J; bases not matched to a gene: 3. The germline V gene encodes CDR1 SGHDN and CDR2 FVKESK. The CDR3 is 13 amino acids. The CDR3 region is CASSPRLAGEQFF. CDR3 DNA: TGTGCCAGCAGCCCTAGACTAGCGGGGGAGCAGTTCTTC.

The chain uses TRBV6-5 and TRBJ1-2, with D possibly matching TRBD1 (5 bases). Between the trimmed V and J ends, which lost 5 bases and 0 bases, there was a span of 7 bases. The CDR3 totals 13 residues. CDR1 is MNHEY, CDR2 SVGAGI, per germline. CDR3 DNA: TGTGCCAGCAGTAAGACAGCTAACTATGGCTACACCTTC. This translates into CASSKTANYGYTF.

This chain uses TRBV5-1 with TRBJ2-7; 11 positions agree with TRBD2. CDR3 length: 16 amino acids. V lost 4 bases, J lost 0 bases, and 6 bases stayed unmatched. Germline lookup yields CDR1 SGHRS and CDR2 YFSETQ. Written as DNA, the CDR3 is TGCGCCAGCAGCAGGCCCACTAGCGGGAGCTCCTACGAGCAGTACTTC. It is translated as CASSRPTSGSSYEQYF.

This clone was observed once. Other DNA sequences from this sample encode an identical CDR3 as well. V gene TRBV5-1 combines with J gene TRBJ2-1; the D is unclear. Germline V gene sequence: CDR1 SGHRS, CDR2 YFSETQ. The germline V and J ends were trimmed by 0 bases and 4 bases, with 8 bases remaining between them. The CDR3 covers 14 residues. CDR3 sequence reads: CASSLAGAYNEQFF. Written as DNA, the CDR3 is TGCGCCAGCAGCTTGGCAGGCGCATACAATGAGCAGTTCTTC. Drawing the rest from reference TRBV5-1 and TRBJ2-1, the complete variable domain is KAGVTQTPRYLIKTRGQQVTLSCSPISGHRSVSWYQQTPGQGLQFLFEYFSETQRNKGNFPGRFSGRQFSNSRSEMNVSTLELGDSALYLCASSLAGAYNEQFFGPGTRLTVL.

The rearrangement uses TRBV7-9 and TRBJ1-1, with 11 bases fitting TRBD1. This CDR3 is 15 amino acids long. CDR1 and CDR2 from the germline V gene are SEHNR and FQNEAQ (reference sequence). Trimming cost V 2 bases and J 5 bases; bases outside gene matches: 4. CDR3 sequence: CASSLRTGGETEAFF. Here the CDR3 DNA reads TGTGCCAGCAGCTTAAGGACAGGGGGCGAAACTGAAGCTTTCTTT.

The chain's CDR3 is CASSADRTGLNTEAFF. CDR3 sequence (DNA): TGTGCCAGCAGTGCGGACAGGACGGGTCTGAACACTGAAGCTTTCTTT. The chain combines TRBV6-1 with TRBJ1-1; 7 bases are a match to TRBD1. The V gene end was trimmed by 4 bases and the J gene end by 0 bases; junction bases not matched to a gene: 8. The CDR3 sequence is 16 residues long. Germline CDR1 reads MNHNS; CDR2 reads SASEGT.

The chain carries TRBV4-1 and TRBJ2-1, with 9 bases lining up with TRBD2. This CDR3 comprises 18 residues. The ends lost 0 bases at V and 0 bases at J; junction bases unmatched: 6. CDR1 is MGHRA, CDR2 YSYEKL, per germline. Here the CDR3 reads CASSQDASGDYSYNEQFF. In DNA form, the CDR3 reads TGCGCCAGCAGCCAAGATGCTAGCGGGGACTACTCCTACAATGAGCAGTTCTTC.